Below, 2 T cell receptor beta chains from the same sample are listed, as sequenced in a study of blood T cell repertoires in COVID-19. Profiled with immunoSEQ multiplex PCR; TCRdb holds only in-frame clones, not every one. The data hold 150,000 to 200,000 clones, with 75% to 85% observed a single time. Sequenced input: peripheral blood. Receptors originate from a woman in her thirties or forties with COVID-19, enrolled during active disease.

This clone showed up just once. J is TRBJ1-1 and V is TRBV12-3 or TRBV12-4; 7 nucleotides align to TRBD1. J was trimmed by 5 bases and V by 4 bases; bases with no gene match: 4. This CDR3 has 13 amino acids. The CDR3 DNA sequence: TGTGCCAGCAGTTCGACAGGGAAGACTGAAGCTTTCTTT. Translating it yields CASSSTGKTEAFF.

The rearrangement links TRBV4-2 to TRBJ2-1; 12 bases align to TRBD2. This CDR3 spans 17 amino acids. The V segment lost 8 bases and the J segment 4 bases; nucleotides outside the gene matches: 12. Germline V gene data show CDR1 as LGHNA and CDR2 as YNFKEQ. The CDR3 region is CASGSGTSGLIYNEQFF. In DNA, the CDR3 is TGTGCCAGCGGATCCGGGACTAGCGGGCTTATATACAATGAGCAGTTCTTC.